This is a list of T cell receptor beta chains from one sample in a study of blood T cells in healthy people across ages. TCRdb recomputed calls from the 5' RACE reads with MiXCR, one row per CDR3 protein. The sample carries approximately 1.5 million distinct CDR3 sequences, around 40% recorded once. Sequences were obtained from blood. The receptors derive from a woman younger than 30 in good health. Each CDR3 is given with its conserved first and last residue. The order of the fields is D gene, V gene, clone size, J gene, CDR3 DNA, CDR3 protein. D genes are given only for firm matches. Expanded clones get a size class; other rows say once, few or many, or leave the size out.

D gene: NA
V gene: TRBV25-1
clone size: many
J gene: TRBJ1-2
CDR3 DNA: TGTGCCAGCAGTGAATCCGGTAACTATGGCTACACCTTC
CDR3 protein: CASSESGNYGYTF

D gene: TRBD1
V gene: TRBV12-3/TRBV12-4
clone size: few
J gene: TRBJ2-7
CDR3 DNA: TGTGCCAGCAGTTTGTTAGGGGGCAGCGAGCAGTACTTC
CDR3 protein: CASSLLGGSEQYF

D gene: NA
V gene: TRBV12-3/TRBV12-4
clone size: NA
J gene: TRBJ2-1
CDR3 DNA: TGTGCCAGCAGTCCAATGGCAGGGGTCTACGAGCAGTTCTTC
CDR3 protein: CASSPMAGVYEQFF

D gene: TRBD2
V gene: TRBV4-2
clone size: few
J gene: TRBJ2-7
CDR3 DNA: TGTGCCAGCAGCCAGGCAGCACGGGGACTAGTCAATGAGCAGTACTTC
CDR3 protein: CASSQAARGLVNEQYF

D gene: TRBD1
V gene: TRBV6-5
clone size: NA
J gene: TRBJ2-5
CDR3 DNA: TGTGCCAGCAGTTCCCGCGGGACAGGGTTAAATGAGCAGTACTTC
CDR3 protein: CASSSRGTGLNEQYF

D gene: NA
V gene: TRBV7-9
clone size: once
J gene: TRBJ1-1
CDR3 DNA: TGTGCCAGCAGCCTACCCCAGGGCGGGGGCACTGAAGCTTTCTTT
CDR3 protein: CASSLPQGGGTEAFF

D gene: NA
V gene: TRBV3-1
clone size: NA
J gene: TRBJ1-6
CDR3 DNA: TGTGCCAGCAGCCAAGCTATCCGGAGCTCCTATAATTCACCCCTCCACTTT
CDR3 protein: CASSQAIRSSYNSPLHF

D gene: NA
V gene: TRBV12-5
clone size: NA
J gene: TRBJ2-5
CDR3 DNA: TGTGCTAGTGGTTTAACAAGCGGAAGTCCTCTTGGGGAGACCCAGTACTTC
CDR3 protein: CASGLTSGSPLGETQYF

D gene: NA
V gene: TRBV27
clone size: NA
J gene: TRBJ2-7
CDR3 DNA: TGTGCCAGCAGGGAGAGGACATCGACCTACGAGCAGTACTTC
CDR3 protein: CASRERTSTYEQYF

D gene: TRBD1
V gene: TRBV4-3
clone size: NA
J gene: TRBJ2-1
CDR3 DNA: TGCGCCAGCAGCCAAGCAGGGGGATATGAGCAGTTATTT
CDR3 protein: CASSQAGGYEQLF

D gene: NA
V gene: TRBV9
clone size: NA
J gene: TRBJ2-7
CDR3 DNA: TGTGCCAGTAGCGGAGAGGACGTTAGCTCCTACGAGCAGTACTTC
CDR3 protein: CASSGEDVSSYEQYF

D gene: TRBD1
V gene: TRBV5-1
clone size: NA
J gene: TRBJ1-1
CDR3 DNA: TGCGCCAGCAGCTTGGGGGACACAGGGGGTCGGACCACTGAAGCTTTCTTT
CDR3 protein: CASSLGDTGGRTTEAFF

D gene: NA
V gene: TRBV18
clone size: NA
J gene: TRBJ1-5
CDR3 DNA: TGTGCCAGCTCACCAGACAGGCCGGGCAGAGGAAATCAGCCCCAGCATTTT
CDR3 protein: CASSPDRPGRGNQPQHF

D gene: NA
V gene: TRBV29-1
clone size: NA
J gene: TRBJ2-2
CDR3 DNA: TGCAGCGTCGTCACGGACACCGGGGAGCTGTTTTTT
CDR3 protein: CSVVTDTGELFF

D gene: NA
V gene: TRBV20-1
clone size: few
J gene: TRBJ1-1
CDR3 DNA: TGCAGTCTGACCGTGAACACTGAAGCTTTCTTT
CDR3 protein: CSLTVNTEAFF

D gene: NA
V gene: TRBV4-3
clone size: NA
J gene: TRBJ2-7
CDR3 DNA: TGCGCCAGCAGCCAAGAGTGGCAGGGCGAGCAGTACTTC
CDR3 protein: CASSQEWQGEQYF

D gene: NA
V gene: TRBV6-2/TRBV6-3
clone size: few
J gene: TRBJ2-1
CDR3 DNA: TGTGCCAGCAGTTACTTCGACAATGAGCAGTTCTTC
CDR3 protein: CASSYFDNEQFF

D gene: NA
V gene: TRBV6-1
clone size: NA
J gene: TRBJ1-2
CDR3 DNA: TGTGCCAGCAGTGAATCCGGAATTGTGGGGAGTTTTAGTGGCTACACCTTC
CDR3 protein: CASSESGIVGSFSGYTF

D gene: TRBD2
V gene: TRBV20-1
clone size: few
J gene: TRBJ2-3
CDR3 DNA: TGCAGTGCGCCGAGCCAGATAGCGGGAGGCACCCATACGCAGTATTTT
CDR3 protein: CSAPSQIAGGTHTQYF

D gene: TRBD1
V gene: TRBV28
clone size: once
J gene: TRBJ2-2
CDR3 DNA: TGTGCCAGCAGTCCGTTTTTAGGGACAGGGGACACCGGGGAGCTGTTTTTT
CDR3 protein: CASSPFLGTGDTGELFF

D gene: TRBD1
V gene: TRBV12-3/TRBV12-4
clone size: NA
J gene: TRBJ1-5
CDR3 DNA: TGTGCCAGCAGTACAGGGGAGTTGGACAACCAGCCCCAGCATTTT
CDR3 protein: CASSTGELDNQPQHF

D gene: NA
V gene: TRBV28
clone size: many
J gene: TRBJ1-6
CDR3 DNA: TGTGCCAGCAGGACGCGTCATTCACCCCTCCACTTT
CDR3 protein: CASRTRHSPLHF

D gene: NA
V gene: TRBV7-6
clone size: NA
J gene: TRBJ2-1
CDR3 DNA: TGTGCCCGCAGCCCTGGGACCTACAATGAGCAGTTCTTC
CDR3 protein: CARSPGTYNEQFF

D gene: NA
V gene: TRBV5-1
clone size: few
J gene: TRBJ1-4
CDR3 DNA: TGCGCCAGCAGCTCCCCGGGGGAGGCTAATGAAAAACTGTTTTTT
CDR3 protein: CASSSPGEANEKLFF

D gene: TRBD2
V gene: TRBV11-2
clone size: few
J gene: TRBJ2-3
CDR3 DNA: TGTGCCAGCAGCCTCGGGACTAGCGGGGGGGCAGATACGCAGTATTTT
CDR3 protein: CASSLGTSGGADTQYF

D gene: NA
V gene: TRBV5-1
clone size: few
J gene: TRBJ2-7
CDR3 DNA: TGCGCCAGCAGCTTTTTACCCTACGAGCAGTACTTC
CDR3 protein: CASSFLPYEQYF

D gene: TRBD2
V gene: TRBV7-2
clone size: many
J gene: TRBJ2-1
CDR3 DNA: TGTGCCAGCAGCCTACTAGCGGGGGGGCACAATGAGCAGTTCTTC
CDR3 protein: CASSLLAGGHNEQFF

D gene: TRBD1
V gene: TRBV27
clone size: NA
J gene: TRBJ1-3
CDR3 DNA: TGTGCCAGCAGTTCGACAGGGGCGCGAGGAAGCACCATATATTTT
CDR3 protein: CASSSTGARGSTIYF

D gene: NA
V gene: TRBV20-1
clone size: few
J gene: TRBJ2-3
CDR3 DNA: TGCAGTGCTTCACGCGGCACAGATACGCAGTATTTT
CDR3 protein: CSASRGTDTQYF

D gene: NA
V gene: TRBV4-3
clone size: few
J gene: TRBJ2-3
CDR3 DNA: TGCGCCAGCAGCCAAGATGGAACTCTAGCGCAAACGCAGTATTTT
CDR3 protein: CASSQDGTLAQTQYF

D gene: TRBD1
V gene: TRBV20-1
clone size: NA
J gene: TRBJ2-7
CDR3 DNA: TGCAGTACTGGAGACAGGGGGAGCTCCTACGAGCAGTACTTC
CDR3 protein: CSTGDRGSSYEQYF

D gene: NA
V gene: TRBV29-1
clone size: few
J gene: TRBJ1-2
CDR3 DNA: TGCAGCGTTGAAGCGGGGGGATATGGCTACACCTTC
CDR3 protein: CSVEAGGYGYTF

D gene: NA
V gene: TRBV6-5
clone size: NA
J gene: TRBJ1-2
CDR3 DNA: TGTGCCAGCACCGAAACCCTTGGACAGTCCTATGGCTACACCTTC
CDR3 protein: CASTETLGQSYGYTF

D gene: NA
V gene: TRBV4-1
clone size: few
J gene: TRBJ1-3
CDR3 DNA: TGCGCCAGCAGCCCGGGACCGAGCTCTGGAAACACCATATATTTT
CDR3 protein: CASSPGPSSGNTIYF

D gene: NA
V gene: TRBV6-4
clone size: few
J gene: TRBJ1-1
CDR3 DNA: TGTGCCAGCAGTGACTCGACACGGGAGAACACTGAAGCTTTCTTT
CDR3 protein: CASSDSTRENTEAFF

D gene: NA
V gene: TRBV7-2
clone size: few
J gene: TRBJ2-3
CDR3 DNA: TGTGCCACACACAGACGGCGATTCACAGATACGCAGTATTTT
CDR3 protein: CATHRRRFTDTQYF

D gene: TRBD1
V gene: TRBV6-5
clone size: few
J gene: TRBJ1-4
CDR3 DNA: TGTGCCAGCAGTTACCGCCGGGACAGGGGAAAACTGTTTTTT
CDR3 protein: CASSYRRDRGKLFF

D gene: NA
V gene: TRBV7-9
clone size: few
J gene: TRBJ1-4
CDR3 DNA: TGTGCCAGCACCCCAGCAACTAATGAAAAACTGTTTTTT
CDR3 protein: CASTPATNEKLFF

D gene: NA
V gene: TRBV4-3
clone size: few
J gene: TRBJ1-2
CDR3 DNA: TGCGCCAGCAGCCAAGAGGGCAGATTTCGGTCAAGTAACTATGGCTACACCTTC
CDR3 protein: CASSQEGRFRSSNYGYTF

D gene: NA
V gene: TRBV4-1
clone size: few
J gene: TRBJ2-3
CDR3 DNA: TGCGCCAGCACCCGATTTTCGACACTCCAACCTGGGAGCACAGATACGCAGTATTTT
CDR3 protein: CASTRFSTLQPGSTDTQYF

D gene: TRBD2
V gene: TRBV4-2
clone size: NA
J gene: TRBJ2-1
CDR3 DNA: TGTGCCAGCAGCCCCGGGGTAGCGGGAGTCTATGAGCAGTTCTTC
CDR3 protein: CASSPGVAGVYEQFF

D gene: NA
V gene: TRBV12-3/TRBV12-4
clone size: NA
J gene: TRBJ1-2
CDR3 DNA: TGTGCCAGTTTCGCCCAAGACCGTAGAGCCGCAGCGGCTGGCTACACCTTC
CDR3 protein: CASFAQDRRAAAAGYTF

D gene: NA
V gene: TRBV12-3/TRBV12-4
clone size: NA
J gene: TRBJ1-2
CDR3 DNA: TGTGCCAGCAGTTGGACAGTTTCGGCTAACTATGGCTACACCTTC
CDR3 protein: CASSWTVSANYGYTF

D gene: TRBD2
V gene: TRBV5-1
clone size: NA
J gene: TRBJ2-7
CDR3 DNA: TGCGCCAGCAGCTTATTCCCGGGACTAGCGGGAGTTCTAGCCTACGAGCAGTACTTC
CDR3 protein: CASSLFPGLAGVLAYEQYF

D gene: NA
V gene: TRBV10-1
clone size: few
J gene: TRBJ2-1
CDR3 DNA: TGCGCCAGCAATAAGGGACTGGGGTATGAGCAGTTCTTC
CDR3 protein: CASNKGLGYEQFF

D gene: TRBD1
V gene: TRBV2
clone size: NA
J gene: TRBJ2-7
CDR3 DNA: TGTGCCAGCAGTGATCCGGGACAGGGTGAATACGAGCAGTACTTC
CDR3 protein: CASSDPGQGEYEQYF

D gene: NA
V gene: TRBV7-8
clone size: NA
J gene: TRBJ1-1
CDR3 DNA: TGTGCCAGCAGCATTGGTGCGTCGGGGAACACTGAAGCTTTCTTT
CDR3 protein: CASSIGASGNTEAFF

D gene: NA
V gene: TRBV27
clone size: NA
J gene: TRBJ2-6
CDR3 DNA: TGTGCCACCACTTCGGGCTGGACCCCTACTGGGGCCAACGTCCTGACTTTC
CDR3 protein: CATTSGWTPTGANVLTF

D gene: NA
V gene: TRBV18
clone size: few
J gene: TRBJ2-3
CDR3 DNA: TGTGCCAGCTCGCCCTCTACTACGACTAGCACAGATACGCAGTATTTT
CDR3 protein: CASSPSTTTSTDTQYF

D gene: NA
V gene: TRBV29-1
clone size: NA
J gene: TRBJ2-7
CDR3 DNA: TGCAGCGTTGAATTGATGTACGAGCAGTACTTC
CDR3 protein: CSVELMYEQYF

D gene: NA
V gene: TRBV7-9
clone size: NA
J gene: TRBJ2-7
CDR3 DNA: TGTGCCAGCAGCTTAGCGCCTAATACCTACGAGCAGTACTTC
CDR3 protein: CASSLAPNTYEQYF

D gene: TRBD2
V gene: TRBV5-1
clone size: NA
J gene: TRBJ2-1
CDR3 DNA: TGCGCCAGCAGCTTGATGGCGGGAGATGTATTCAATGAGCAGTTCTTC
CDR3 protein: CASSLMAGDVFNEQFF

D gene: NA
V gene: TRBV7-9
clone size: NA
J gene: TRBJ1-3
CDR3 DNA: TGTGCCAGCAGACCAGAGGGTGGACCTGGAAACACCATATATTTT
CDR3 protein: CASRPEGGPGNTIYF

D gene: NA
V gene: TRBV4-3
clone size: few
J gene: TRBJ2-5
CDR3 DNA: TGCGCCAGCAGCCAAGATATCAGGGCGGAGACCCAGTACTTC
CDR3 protein: CASSQDIRAETQYF

D gene: NA
V gene: TRBV6-1
clone size: NA
J gene: TRBJ2-6
CDR3 DNA: TGTGCCAGCAGTGAGGGCAGAAGTTCTGGGGCCAACGTCCTGACTTTC
CDR3 protein: CASSEGRSSGANVLTF

D gene: TRBD2
V gene: TRBV27
clone size: NA
J gene: TRBJ2-2
CDR3 DNA: TGTGCCAGCAGTTTATTAGGACTAGGAGGGGCCGGGGAGCTGTTTTTT
CDR3 protein: CASSLLGLGGAGELFF

D gene: TRBD2
V gene: TRBV20-1
clone size: NA
J gene: TRBJ2-3
CDR3 DNA: TGCAGTGCTCCCCTCTTTAGCGGGACTAGCACAGATACGCAGTATTTT
CDR3 protein: CSAPLFSGTSTDTQYF

D gene: NA
V gene: TRBV20-1
clone size: NA
J gene: TRBJ2-2
CDR3 DNA: TGCAGTGCTACCCACTCGTTTCGTAGCGCGAACACCGGGGAGCTGTTTTTT
CDR3 protein: CSATHSFRSANTGELFF

D gene: NA
V gene: TRBV6-6
clone size: NA
J gene: TRBJ1-6
CDR3 DNA: TGTGCCAGCAGCAGGAGAGAAGCAGGATTTAATTCACCCCTCCACTTT
CDR3 protein: CASSRREAGFNSPLHF